These 16 T cell receptor beta chains were sequenced from one sample in a study of blood T cell repertoires in COVID-19. Measured with immunoSEQ multiplex PCR; TCRdb has only the in-frame clones, and not every one. The table records roughly 40,000 clones, approximately 85% of them present only once. Sequencing was done on a sample of peripheral blood. Every receptor here comes from a human donor in a cohort sampled during active COVID-19.

V is TRBV20-1 and J is TRBJ1-5; D uncertain. Germline lookup yields CDR1 DFQATT and CDR2 SNEGSKA (reference sequence). The CDR3 totals 11 residues. V dropped 7 bases and J dropped 1 base, with 5 bases sitting between them. The CDR3 is CSVESNQPQHF. CDR3 bases: TGCAGTGTGGAGAGCAATCAGCCCCAGCATTTT.

This clone occurred once. The CDR3 nucleotides read TGTGCCAGCAGTAGCCCTCCCTACAATGAGCAGTTCTTC. Translation: CASSSPPYNEQFF. The genes are TRBV7-6 and TRBJ2-1; D not resolved. Between the trimmed V and J ends, which lost 6 bases and 2 bases, there was a span of 8 bases. The CDR3 is 13 residues long. Per the germline V gene, CDR1 is SGHVS and CDR2 is FNYEAQ.

This clone was detected only a few times. The V call is TRBV4-2, the J call TRBJ1-3, with 9 bases identical to TRBD1. The germline V gene encodes CDR1 LGHNA and CDR2 YNFKEQ. The CDR3 is made up of 17 amino acids. Trimming at V came to 0 bases and at J to 0 bases, leaving 3 bases not matched to a gene. The CDR3 is CASSQDRTGVSGNTIYF. The CDR3 DNA reads as TGTGCCAGCAGCCAAGATCGGACAGGGGTCTCTGGAAACACCATATATTTT.

Written as DNA, the CDR3 is TGTGCCACCAGCAGAGAGCCTATGCAGGGAACTGAAGCTTTCTTT. Its protein product is CATSREPMQGTEAFF. The V gene is TRBV15, the J gene TRBJ1-1, with a tentative D call TRBD1 (5 bases). This CDR3 comprises 15 residues. Germline values: CDR1 LNHNV, CDR2 YYDKDF (reference sequence). V lost 0 bases and J lost 5, with 13 bases in between.

This chain joins TRBV20-1 and TRBJ2-7; D is undetermined. Trimming pared 3 bases from V and 2 bases from J, leaving 11 bases between. The CDR3 extends over 13 amino acids. Germline V lookup: CDR1 DFQATT, CDR2 SNEGSKA (reference sequence). This chain's CDR3 is CSASLPTTYEQYF. CDR3 coding DNA: TGCAGTGCTAGTCTACCAACTACCTACGAGCAGTACTTC.

This clone was found once. The chain joins TRBV2 to TRBJ1-1, with TRBD1 matching 7 bases. The junction had 10 bases not matched to a gene; V was cut back by 8 bases and J by 4 bases. CDR1 SNHLY and CDR2 FYNNEI come from the germline V gene. This CDR3 spans 14 amino acids. The CDR3, as DNA: TGTGCCAGCCGGCGGTCTTCAGGGGGCACTGAAGCTTTCTTT. This translates into CASRRSSGGTEAFF.

The rearrangement uses TRBV10-3 and TRBJ2-6; D is possibly TRBD1 (5 bases). CDR3 size: 15 residues. The germline CDR1 and CDR2 sequences are ENHRY and SYGVKD. V gave up 0 bases and J gave up 3 bases, with 6 bases separating them. The CDR3 reads CAISESGDGANVLTF. CDR3 bases: TGTGCCATCAGTGAGTCAGGGGATGGGGCCAACGTCCTGACTTTC.

J is TRBJ1-5 and V is TRBV12-5; 8 nucleotides line up with TRBD1. Germline values: CDR1 LGHNT, CDR2 FRNRAP. The CDR3 consists of 18 residues. J gave up 5 bases and V 5 bases, and 17 bases lay outside the gene matches. The CDR3 reads CASGPTLERQGFDQPQHF. The DNA for the CDR3 is TGTGCTAGTGGTCCAACACTTGAGAGACAGGGGTTCGATCAGCCCCAGCATTTT.

The chain recombines TRBV6-4 with TRBJ2-3; 9 bases fit TRBD1. This CDR3 has 14 residues. The germline gives CDR1 MRHNA, CDR2 SNTAGT. The V segment lost 8 bases and the J segment 3 bases; nucleotides outside the gene matches: 6. The CDR3 protein is CASARQGETDTQYF. The CDR3 coding sequence is TGTGCCAGCGCTAGACAGGGGGAGACAGATACGCAGTATTTT.

The rearrangement links TRBV5-1 to TRBJ2-1, with D possibly TRBD2 on 6 matching bases. Trimming cost V 4 bases and J 0 bases, with 11 bases left between them. The length of the CDR3 is 15 residues. Looked up from germline, CDR1 is SGHRS and CDR2 is YFSETQ. CDR3: CASSPDYSSYNEQFF. The CDR3 DNA follows: TGCGCCAGCAGCCCGGACTATTCCTCCTACAATGAGCAGTTCTTC.

The chain uses TRBV7-2 and TRBJ2-3, with no clear D. The germline V gene has CDR1 SGHTA and CDR2 FQGNSA. V shed 1 base and J shed 7 bases, with 9 bases lying between them. This CDR3 comprises 13 residues. The CDR3 here is CASSLDSLNTQYF. The CDR3, as DNA: TGTGCCAGCAGCTTAGATAGTTTGAATACGCAGTATTTT.

The chain joins TRBV19 to TRBJ1-5; D may be TRBD1 (6 bases). This CDR3 region has 15 residues. V was shortened by 7 bases and J by 7 bases, with 20 bases between the two germline ends. CDR1 and CDR2 from the germline V gene are LNHDA and SQIVND (reference sequence). CDR3 in DNA: TGTGCCAGTACCCCGGGGGGCAGGTCACGACAGCCCCAGCATTTT. Protein sequence: CASTPGGRSRQPQHF. The entire variable domain, with the rest obtained from reference TRBV19 and TRBJ1-5, is as follows: DGGITQSPKYLFRKEGQNVTLSCEQNLNHDAMYWYRQDPGQGLRLIYYSQIVNDFQKGDIAEGYSVSREKKESFPLTVTSAQKNPTAFYLCASTPGGRSRQPQHFGDGTRLSIL.

The chain combines TRBV6-5 with TRBJ2-7; TRBD2 matches 8 bases. V gave up 9 bases and J gave up 2 bases; unmatched junction bases: 6. Germline CDR1 is MNHEY and CDR2 is SVGAGI. The CDR3 has 13 amino acids. The CDR3 here is CASKRGSTYEQYF. The CDR3, as DNA: TGTGCCAGTAAGCGGGGGTCGACCTACGAGCAGTACTTC.

This clone was recorded a few times. The rearrangement links TRBV6-4 to TRBJ2-3; 9 bases are a match to TRBD2. V was pared by 0 bases and J by 5 bases, with 6 bases of the junction left unmatched. The CDR3 is 16 amino acids. Germline CDR1 MRHNA, CDR2 SNTAGT. CDR3 DNA sequence: TGTGCCAGCAGTGACTCAGCGGGGGGAGAGAGAGATACGCAGTATTTT. Its translation: CASSDSAGGERDTQYF.

The chain recombines TRBV5-1 with TRBJ1-1; possibly TRBD1 for D (5 bases). The CDR3 totals 15 residues. The V end was cut by 0 bases, the J end by 0 bases, with 9 bases between. CDR1 SGHRS and CDR2 YFSETQ come from the germline V gene. CDR3 in DNA: TGCGCCAGCAGCTTGGGAGGCAGGGTGAACACTGAAGCTTTCTTT. Its translation: CASSLGGRVNTEAFF.

As concerns this clone: Other DNA sequences within the sample encode an identical CDR3. The chain uses TRBV30 and TRBJ2-3, with 8 bases lining up with TRBD1. Germline values: CDR1 GTSNPN, CDR2 SVGIG (reference sequence). V lost 3 bases to trimming and J lost 2 bases; unmatched junction nucleotides: 4. The CDR3 has 14 residues. CDR3: CAWSLTGDTDTQYF. The CDR3 DNA sequence: TGTGCCTGGAGCCTGACAGGGGACACAGATACGCAGTATTTT.